This paragraph reports one T cell receptor beta chain. Authors' processing steps: Reference gene primer amplification gave nucleated cell count estimates. Generated by immunoSEQ multiplex PCR, the TCRdb table keeps only in-frame clones and is missing some. That table supplies the V and J calls and clone size; D and trimming were determined from the DNA. The sample has around 220,000 clones, approximately 79% seen once. V lost 1 base to trimming and J lost 0 bases, with 7 bases between them. This CDR3 region has 15 residues. The germline V gene has CDR1 MGHRA and CDR2 YSYEKL. This sample is drawn from a study of blood T cell repertoires in COVID-19. Across the study: Acute-phase and convalescent COVID-19 samples originated in the United States, Italy and Spain. From T cells, B-cell-depleted T cells, or PBMCs came the material, which was cDNA or gDNA.

This chain joins TRBV4-1 and TRBJ2-1; D call uncertain. This clonotype was obtained from a woman aged 40 to 49 with active or convalescent COVID-19. The specimen was peripheral blood. The CDR3 DNA is TGCGCCAGCAGCCAAGGTCTTTCCTCCTACAATGAGCAGTTCTTC. Its protein is CASSQGLSSYNEQFF.